This TCR beta chain was identified in a study of T cell changes during pregnancy in multiple sclerosis. This CDR3 region has 15 residues. Per germline, CDR1 ENHRY and CDR2 SYGVKD. The V gene end was trimmed by 6 bases and the J gene end by 3 bases; junction bases not matched to a gene: 6. The method was immunoSEQ multiplex PCR; TCRdb's version includes in-frame clones alone and lacks a portion of them. The table shows some 56,000 clones, with about 90% occurring only once. The specimen was CD4+ T cells from peripheral blood mononuclear cells, collected after pregnancy. This sequence was found in a female donor with multiple sclerosis, enrolled in a pregnancy study. V gene TRBV10-3 combines with J gene TRBJ2-1; 9 nucleotides line up with TRBD2. The CDR3 bases are TGTGCCATCAGGGCGAGCGGGGGGTTCTACAATGAGCAGTTCTTC. Its translation is CAIRASGGFYNEQFF.